This passage covers 4 T cell receptor beta chains from one sample sequenced in a study of blood T cells in healthy people across ages. A second PCR of 7 to 11 cycles used a sample-barcoded 5' primer and a J-beta primer mix. TCRdb passed the 5' RACE reads through MiXCR, listing each CDR3 protein once. This table has about 1.8 million distinct CDR3 sequences, about 50% appearing once. Sequences were obtained from blood. Every receptor here comes from a woman aged 35 to 49 in good health.

V is TRBV20-1 and J is TRBJ1-5; 9 bases line up with TRBD1. Germline V gives CDR1 DFQATT, CDR2 SNEGSKA (reference sequence). V lost 0 bases, J lost 7 bases, and 7 bases stayed unmatched. CDR3 length: 15 residues. The CDR3 sequence is CSARDPTGGKQPQHF. For the CDR3, the DNA is TGCAGTGCTAGAGATCCGACAGGGGGAAAGCAGCCCCAGCATTTT.

V usage is TRBV7-2 and J usage is TRBJ2-5, with TRBD2 matching over 7 bases. The DNA end is a closer match to TRBJ2-1, so the J assignment may be wrong. CDR3 size: 18 residues. In germline, CDR1 is SGHTA, CDR2 FQGNSA. The CDR3 sequence is CASSLNGPVGGFQETQFF. The CDR3 DNA reads as TGTGCCAGCAGCTTAAACGGCCCGGTGGGGGGGTTCCAAGAGACCCAGTTCTTC.

The chain has TRBV6-2 or TRBV6-3 and TRBJ2-7, with D possibly matching TRBD2 (5 bases). In germline, CDR1 is MNHEY, CDR2 SVGEGT. The CDR3 contains 11 residues. V was clipped by 4 bases and J by 7 bases, with 8 bases between them. The CDR3 nucleotides are TGTGCCAGCAGTTTCGGACTGGAGCAGTACTTC. Protein product: CASSFGLEQYF.

The chain combines TRBV11-1 with TRBJ2-4, with a possible D match to TRBD1 (6 bases). Germline CDR1 is SGHAT and CDR2 is FQDESV (reference sequence). The CDR3 loop spans 15 amino acids. V was clipped by 4 bases and J by 2 bases, with 12 bases between them. CDR3 sequence: CASSSHTGSKNIQYF. CDR3 DNA sequence: TGTGCCAGCAGCTCTCATACAGGGTCCAAAAACATTCAGTACTTC.